These 30 T cell receptor beta chains were sequenced from one sample in a study of regulatory T cells in long-lasting Graves disease. CDR3-region Arm-PCR and iRepertoire HTBI primers produced the TCR beta libraries. Each CDR3 protein is one row after TCRdb ran MiXCR on the multiplex PCR reads. The sample shows roughly 450,000 distinct CDR3 sequences, about 20% of them seen only once. The time point denotes: persistent/refractory GD, antithyroid drugs over 5 years with positive TRAb. The TCR library used RNA extracted from PBMCs. The sequencing here drew on peripheral blood mononuclear cells (PBMCs), taken when the disease was refractory, from a patient treated with antithyroid drugs. These receptors all come from a female donor with Graves disease.

This clonotype was observed a few times. The chain carries TRBV18 and TRBJ1-5; D ambiguous. CDR1 and CDR2 from the germline V gene are KGHSH and LQKENI. Trimming shortened V by 3 bases and J by 10 bases, and 16 bases separated the two germline ends. The CDR3 runs to 14 residues. CDR3 DNA sequence: TGTGCCAGCTCACCGCAGCGGGCCGAGACACCCCAGCATTTT. Its translation is CASSPQRAETPQHF.

This clonotype was recorded many times. The rearrangement links TRBV6-2 or TRBV6-3 to TRBJ2-5; TRBD2 aligns across 7 bases. Germline V gene data show CDR1 as MNHEY and CDR2 as SVGEGT. V lost 7 bases and J lost 2; bases outside the gene matches: 13. This CDR3 contains 16 residues. The CDR3 DNA reads as TGTGCCAGCACCCTAGCCGGGGGGTTAAAACAAGAGACCCAGTACTTC. Encoded protein: CASTLAGGLKQETQYF.

The rearrangement uses TRBV24-1 and TRBJ2-5; 8 bases map to TRBD1. The CDR3 spans 13 residues. V shed 7 bases and J 5 bases; nucleotides not matched to a gene: 5. CDR1 and CDR2 from the germline V gene are KGHDR and SFDVKD. CDR3: CATSQGARETQYF. The CDR3 nucleotides read TGTGCCACCAGCCAGGGGGCGCGGGAGACCCAGTACTTC.

This rearrangement joins TRBV19 to TRBJ2-4; D is perhaps TRBD1 or TRBD2 (5 bases each). The V gene lost 0 bases and the J gene lost 0 bases, with 9 bases spanning the gap. Germline V gene sequence: CDR1 LNHDA, CDR2 SQIVND (reference sequence). This CDR3 contains 16 residues. The CDR3 is CASSIDGGLAKNIQYF. CDR3 nucleotide sequence: TGTGCCAGTAGTATAGATGGGGGTTTAGCCAAAAACATTCAGTACTTC.

The gene calls are TRBV20-1 and TRBJ2-3; TRBD2 matches 11 bases. The germline gives CDR1 DFQATT, CDR2 SNEGSKA (reference sequence). The CDR3 runs 16 residues. The ends lost 1 base at V and 4 bases at J; junction bases unmatched: 7. As DNA, the CDR3 is TGCAGTGCTAGAGCGACTAGCGGGAAGAGGGCAGATACGCAGTATTTT. Amino acid sequence: CSARATSGKRADTQYF.

With regard to this clonotype: A much bigger clone sits one base away, suggesting this may be a read error. This rearrangement joins TRBV6-1 to TRBJ2-3; D possibly uses TRBD1 or TRBD2 (6 bases each). Germline CDR1 is MNHNS and CDR2 is SASEGT. There are 12 residues in the CDR3. V was pared by 5 bases and J by 9 bases, with 12 bases between. The CDR3 loop reads CASSPKGGTQYF. Here the CDR3 DNA reads TGTGCCAGCAGTCCGAAGGGGGGCACGCAGTATTTT.

This clonotype showed up many times. The rearrangement uses TRBV7-2 and TRBJ1-1; D is ambiguous. The V gene lost 2 bases and the J gene lost 5 bases, with 6 bases spanning the gap. The length of the CDR3 is 12 residues. Germline loops: CDR1 SGHTA, CDR2 FQGNSA. The CDR3 loop is CASSLRQTEAFF. The CDR3, as DNA: TGTGCCAGCAGCTTAAGGCAGACTGAAGCTTTCTTT.

V is TRBV2 and J is TRBJ2-1; 10 positions agree with TRBD2. Trimming removed 7 bases from V and 1 base from J; junction bases left unmatched: 4. Germline CDR1 reads SNHLY; CDR2 reads FYNNEI. The CDR3 covers 15 residues. This chain's CDR3 is CASKASGSSYNEQFF. CDR3 in DNA: TGTGCCAGCAAGGCTAGCGGGAGTTCCTACAATGAGCAGTTCTTC.

V and J are TRBV29-1 and TRBJ2-1, with 8 bases aligning to TRBD2. CDR1 and CDR2 (germline): SQVTM, ANQGSEA. V shed 5 bases and J 9 bases; nucleotides not matched to a gene: 12. This CDR3 has 14 residues. The DNA for the CDR3 is TGCAGCGTTAACATAGCGGGACTGGTCGGTGAGCAGTTCTTC. It codes for CSVNIAGLVGEQFF.

This clonotype was counted ten times or more. V and J are TRBV20-1 and TRBJ2-7; TRBD2 matches 13 bases. Germline-derived CDR1 and CDR2 are DFQATT and SNEGSKA (reference sequence). V was clipped by 3 bases and J by 4 bases; unmatched bases: 9. This CDR3 comprises 16 residues. The CDR3 region is CSARTSGGPHRYEQYF. The CDR3 DNA reads as TGCAGTGCTAGGACTAGCGGGGGGCCACACCGTTACGAGCAGTACTTC.

The chain uses TRBV20-1 and TRBJ2-3; TRBD2 matches at 7 bases. V was pared by 1 base and J by 5 bases, with 6 bases of the junction left unmatched. This CDR3 contains 14 residues. Germline values: CDR1 DFQATT, CDR2 SNEGSKA (reference sequence). CDR3 sequence (DNA): TGCAGTGCTAGAGTTAGGACTAGTATAGATACGCAGTATTTT. Its translation: CSARVRTSIDTQYF.

V and J are TRBV12-3 or TRBV12-4 and TRBJ1-4; D perhaps matches TRBD1 (5 bases). The CDR3 length is 15 residues. Trimming took 6 bases from V and 7 from J, leaving 18 bases between them. The CDR3 here is CASSRLGEEGEKLFF. Written as DNA, the CDR3 is TGTGCCAGCAGCCGCCTGGGGGAGGAGGGTGAAAAACTGTTTTTT.

This clonotype was counted ten times or more. The chain links TRBV7-2 to TRBJ1-2; D not resolved. The CDR3 has 14 residues. The germline V and J ends were trimmed by 1 base and 3 bases, with 9 bases remaining between them. Germline assignment: CDR1 SGHTA and CDR2 FQGNSA. This CDR3 is CASSLVEGDYGYTF. The CDR3 DNA is TGTGCCAGCAGCTTAGTTGAGGGAGACTATGGCTACACCTTC.

This clonotype was detected only a few times. The chain carries TRBV4-2 and TRBJ1-6; no clear D gene. The germline gives CDR1 LGHNA, CDR2 YNFKEQ. V was pared by 3 bases and J by 7 bases, with 10 bases between. The CDR3 sequence is 14 residues long. The CDR3 bases are TGTGCCAGCAGCCAGGCGGTGGGCAATTCACCCCTCCACTTT. It specifies CASSQAVGNSPLHF.

This clonotype was seen only a few times. The chain's CDR3 is CSAAAASGRVGEQYF. CDR3 coding DNA: TGCAGTGCTGCTGCTGCTAGCGGGAGGGTAGGGGAGCAGTACTTC. This chain connects TRBV20-1 to TRBJ2-7; TRBD2 matches at 12 bases. This CDR3 is built from 15 residues. The germline V gene has CDR1 DFQATT and CDR2 SNEGSKA (reference sequence). The V segment lost 5 bases and the J segment 7 bases; nucleotides outside the gene matches: 12.

In its sample, this clonotype was seen a few times. Because it lacks the conserved phenylalanine or tryptophan at the end, this CDR3 is likely a read error. This chain uses TRBV19 with TRBJ1-5; D call uncertain. V lost 4 bases to trimming and J lost 6 bases, with 4 bases between them. Germline-derived CDR1 and CDR2 are LNHDA and SQIVND (reference sequence). This CDR3 contains 11 residues. CDR3 loop: CASSKGQPQHL. In nucleotides, the CDR3 is TGTGCCAGTAGTAAGGGTCAGCCCCAGCATCTT.

Worth noting for this clonotype: A much larger clone lies a single base off, so this may be a read error. V usage is TRBV7-9 and J usage is TRBJ1-1; D is unclear. The length of the CDR3 is 13 residues. In germline, CDR1 is SEHNR, CDR2 FQNEAQ (reference sequence). The V end lost 3 bases, the J end lost 0 bases, and 5 bases lay between the germline ends. The CDR3 sequence is CASSFIVNTEAFF. The DNA of the CDR3 is TGTGCCAGCAGCTTCATAGTGAACACTGAAGCTTTCTTT.

Only a few counts were recorded for this clonotype. The CDR3 DNA reads TGTGCCAGCAGTTACTTAGGACTAGCGGGAGGTAGCTCCTACGAGCAGTACTTC. It is translated as CASSYLGLAGGSSYEQYF. The chain links TRBV6-5 to TRBJ2-7; 14 nucleotides align to TRBD2. This CDR3 region has 18 residues. Germline CDR1 and CDR2: MNHEY and SVGAGI. Trimming took 1 base from V and 0 from J; bases not matched to a gene: 5.

V is TRBV20-1 and J is TRBJ1-5; a weak D match, TRBD1 (5 bases). This CDR3 contains 15 residues. The V gene's germline CDR1 is DFQATT and CDR2 SNEGSKA (reference sequence). The V end lost 1 base, the J end lost 5 bases, and 15 bases lay between the germline ends. CDR3 DNA sequence: TGCAGTGCTAGAGCAGGGAGTCGGGTAGATCAGCCCCAGCATTTT. Translating it yields CSARAGSRVDQPQHF.

The CDR3 sequence: CATQFTASGSPYNEQFF. The DNA of the CDR3 is TGTGCCACCCAGTTTACCGCTAGCGGGAGCCCGTACAATGAGCAGTTCTTC. This sequence joins TRBV28 and TRBJ2-1; the match to TRBD2 covers 10 bases. V was pared by 10 bases and J by 4 bases, with 16 bases of the junction left unmatched. The CDR3 spans 17 residues. Per the germline V gene, CDR1 is MDHEN and CDR2 is SYDVKM.

This clonotype was found a few times. This rearrangement joins TRBV18 to TRBJ2-5; a possible D gene is TRBD2 (5 bases). V was pared by 0 bases and J by 1 base, with 15 bases between. CDR1 and CDR2 (germline): KGHSH, LQKENI. The CDR3 runs 17 residues. The CDR3 reads CASSPPRASRGQETQYF. DNA for the CDR3: TGTGCCAGCTCACCACCGCGGGCTAGCCGAGGCCAAGAGACCCAGTACTTC.

This clonotype was observed many times. The chain carries TRBV20-1 and TRBJ2-2, with a tentative D call TRBD2 (5 bases). V was pared by 3 bases and J by 2 bases, with 7 bases between. Germline CDR1 is DFQATT and CDR2 is SNEGSKA (reference sequence). The CDR3 totals 13 residues. The CDR3 here is CSARDSNTGELFF. Here the CDR3 DNA reads TGCAGTGCTAGGGACTCTAACACCGGGGAGCTGTTTTTT.

V gene TRBV27 combines with J gene TRBJ1-3; D is ambiguous. Germline V lookup: CDR1 MNHEY, CDR2 SMNVEV (reference sequence). The CDR3 loop spans 14 amino acids. Trimming took off 6 bases at V and 4 bases at J, with 13 bases between the two ends. CDR3 amino acids: CASSPVGKGNTIYF. The CDR3 bases are TGTGCCAGCAGCCCTGTTGGGAAGGGAAACACCATATATTTT.

This clonotype has a count of ten or more. V and J are TRBV6-1 and TRBJ1-2; D is uncertain. The CDR3 is made up of 12 amino acids. V was trimmed by 1 base and J by 4 bases, leaving 4 bases between them. Germline loops: CDR1 MNHNS, CDR2 SASEGT. The CDR3 nucleotides read TGTGCCAGCAGTGAAGATTTCTATGGCTACACCTTC. This sequence encodes CASSEDFYGYTF.

This clonotype was seen a few times. The chain joins TRBV5-1 to TRBJ2-7; 8 nucleotides agree with TRBD1. The CDR3 is made up of 16 amino acids. The ends lost 2 bases at V and 6 bases at J; junction bases unmatched: 13. CDR1 and CDR2 from the germline V gene are SGHRS and YFSETQ. The CDR3 here is CASSFTAGTGSLEQYF. CDR3 coding DNA: TGCGCCAGCAGCTTTACGGCCGGGACAGGTTCTCTCGAGCAGTACTTC.

This clonotype was seen ten or more times. This chain uses TRBV3-1 with TRBJ2-5; D may be TRBD1 or TRBD2 (5 bases each). V lost 2 bases to trimming and J lost 5 bases, with 12 bases between them. CDR1 is LGHDT and CDR2 is YNNKEL in the germline V gene (reference sequence). The CDR3 extends over 14 amino acids. The CDR3 coding sequence is TGTGCCAGCAGCCAACGAGGGACGTCGGAGACCCAGTACTTC. Translated, it gives CASSQRGTSETQYF.

This chain links TRBV24-1 with TRBJ1-1; D is perhaps TRBD1 (5 bases). V was trimmed by 0 bases and J by 0 bases, leaving 10 bases between them. CDR3 length equals 16 residues. Germline V gives CDR1 KGHDR, CDR2 SFDVKD. CDR3 DNA sequence: TGTGCCACCAGTGATTTGGGGGGACGGATGAACACTGAAGCTTTCTTT. This encodes CATSDLGGRMNTEAFF.

This clonotype has just a few counts. The chain joins TRBV20-1 to TRBJ2-5, with 7 bases matching TRBD2. Germline CDR1 reads DFQATT; CDR2 reads SNEGSKA (reference sequence). V dropped 8 bases and J dropped 2; count of bases not matched to a gene: 5. The CDR3 consists of 12 residues. The CDR3 region is CSLAAQQETQYF. The CDR3 bases are TGCAGTCTAGCGGCACAACAAGAGACCCAGTACTTC.

V is TRBV7-2 and J is TRBJ2-1, with 14 bases fitting TRBD2. This CDR3 region has 16 residues. J gave up 7 bases and V 1 base, and 3 bases lay outside the gene matches. Germline CDR1 and CDR2: SGHTA and FQGNSA. For the CDR3, the DNA is TGTGCCAGCAGCTTAGAGGGACTAGCGGGGGAGAATGAGCAGTTCTTC. It translates to CASSLEGLAGENEQFF.

V usage is TRBV20-1 and J usage is TRBJ1-1; D is uncertain. V was pared by 6 bases and J by 7 bases, with 15 bases between. This CDR3 spans 12 amino acids. In germline, CDR1 is DFQATT, CDR2 SNEGSKA (reference sequence). The CDR3 here is CSATFRVGEAFF. CDR3 bases: TGCAGTGCCACATTTAGAGTGGGTGAAGCTTTCTTT.